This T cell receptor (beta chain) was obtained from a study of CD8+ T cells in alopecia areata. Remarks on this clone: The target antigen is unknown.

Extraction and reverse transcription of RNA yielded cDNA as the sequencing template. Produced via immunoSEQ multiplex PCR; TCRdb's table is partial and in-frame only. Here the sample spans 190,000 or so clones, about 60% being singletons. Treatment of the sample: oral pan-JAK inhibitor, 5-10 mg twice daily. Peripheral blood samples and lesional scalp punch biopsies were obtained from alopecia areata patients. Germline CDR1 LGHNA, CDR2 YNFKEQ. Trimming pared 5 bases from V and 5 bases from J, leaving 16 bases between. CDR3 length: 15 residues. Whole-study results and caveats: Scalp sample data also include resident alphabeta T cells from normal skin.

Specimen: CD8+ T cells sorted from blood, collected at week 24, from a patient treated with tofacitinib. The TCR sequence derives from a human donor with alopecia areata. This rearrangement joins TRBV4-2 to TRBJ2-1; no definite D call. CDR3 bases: TGTGCCAGCAGCTATCCCTTCCCAACCCACAATGAGCAGTTCTTC. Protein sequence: CASSYPFPTHNEQFF.